This T cell receptor beta chain was sequenced during a study of blood T cell repertoires in COVID-19. Sequenced by immunoSEQ multiplex PCR; TCRdb stores in-frame clones only, minus some. The sample includes more than 300,000 clones, roughly nine tenths seen only once; the top ten take around 6%. This CDR3 is built from 13 residues. V shed 0 bases and J shed 9 bases, with 9 bases lying between them. CDR1 and CDR2 from the germline V gene are KGHSY and FQNENV. Sample: peripheral blood. V usage is TRBV16 and J usage is TRBJ2-1; D gene uncertain. The sequence was obtained from a man between 18 and 29 years old who had recovered from COVID-19. DNA of the CDR3: TGTGCCAGCAGCCAATCGACTGCTGGTGAGCAGTTCTTC. Protein sequence: CASSQSTAGEQFF. Full variable domain (remainder filled in from reference TRBV16 and TRBJ2-1): GEEVAQTPKHLVRGEGQKAKLYCAPIKGHSYVFWYQQVLKNEFKFLISFQNENVFDETGMPKERFSAKCLPNSPCSLEIQATKLEDSAVYFCASSQSTAGEQFFGPGTRLTVL.